A single sample is the source of the 3 T cell receptor beta chains below, sequenced in a study of T cell clonality in common variable immunodeficiency. Profiled with immunoSEQ multiplex PCR; TCRdb holds only in-frame clones, not every one. This repertoire holds over 55,000 clones, and none appear only once. Sequencing input: peripheral blood mononuclear cells. These receptors all stem from a person aged 18 to 70 in good health.

This clone was counted many times. From the germline J gene comes the end of the CDR3, since the read stops 3 residues before it. The chain has TRBV7-8 and TRBJ2-1, with 14 bases fitting TRBD2. V trimming: 6 bases; J trimming: 7 bases; junction bases outside the gene matches: 8. This CDR3 has 16 residues. Germline V gene sequence: CDR1 SGHVS, CDR2 FQNEAQ. CDR3 amino acids: CASSSPGTSGSNEQFF. The CDR3 DNA, read in part, is TGTGCCAGCAGTTCCCCCGGGACTAGCGGGAGTAATGAG. Looking up the rest from reference TRBV7-8 and TRBJ2-1 gives the full variable domain: GAGVSQSPRYKVAKRGQDVALRCDPISGHVSLFWYQQALGQGPEFLTYFQNEAQLDKSGLPSDRFFAERPEGSVSTLKIQRTQQEDSAVYLCASSSPGTSGSNEQFFGPGTRLTVL.

This clone was counted at least ten times. The read is 3 residues too short to cover the CDR3 end, so that end is filled in from the germline J gene. The V call is TRBV19, the J call TRBJ1-4, with 7 nucleotides matching TRBD1. Trimming removed 5 bases from V and 6 bases from J; junction bases left unmatched: 6. CDR3 length: 14 amino acids. Germline lookup yields CDR1 LNHDA and CDR2 SQIVND (reference sequence). The CDR3 is CASSLRQGDEKLFF. CDR3 bases read: TGTGCCAGTAGTCTCCGACAGGGAGATGAAAAA.

This clone was detected ten times or more. The read finishes 3 residues shy of the CDR3 end, and the germline J gene is used to complete it. This chain joins TRBV20-1 and TRBJ2-1; D ambiguous. The CDR3 is 12 amino acids. V lost 5 bases and J 3 bases, leaving 8 bases between the germline ends. Germline V gives CDR1 DFQATT, CDR2 SNEGSKA (reference sequence). This CDR3 is CSAGRVYNEQFF. CDR3 DNA (partial): TGCAGTGCTGGCCGGGTCTACAATGAG.